This entry concerns a single TCR beta chain. Its cognate antigen is unknown. The data derive from a study of vaccination and CD4 T cells after COVID-19. V gave up 5 bases and J gave up 1 base, with 11 bases separating them. CDR1 SQVTM and CDR2 ANQGSEA come from the germline V gene. The CDR3 extends over 13 amino acids. The assay that was used to sequence DNA from cultured CD4+ T cells was the Oncomine TCR Beta short-read assay. TCRdb redid the calling of the PCR reads with MiXCR, one entry per CDR3 protein. The sample consists of about 21,000 distinct CDR3 sequences, around 45% of them appearing once. Treatment: roughly nine-day PBMC culture with coronavirus spike peptide pools or control peptides (ViraFEST assay). Using peptide pools, antigen-specific T cells were expanded in ViraFEST before TCRs were sequenced. Healthy vaccinated individuals lacked prior SARS-CoV-2 infection, per negative nucleocapsid antibodies before and after vaccination.

The study's findings and limits: Reactive clonotype counts went from median roughly 20 after infection to roughly 39 after vaccination, nonsignificantly.

This receptor was taken from a human donor who received a COVID-19 vaccine. The rearrangement joins TRBV29-1 to TRBJ2-5; possibly TRBD2 for D (6 bases). The starting material was CD4+ T cells from blood, cultured in vitro, obtained before SARS-CoV-2 vaccination. CDR3 DNA sequence: TGCAGCGTTAACGGGGGAGTCCAAGAGACCCAGTACTTC. Translating it yields CSVNGGVQETQYF.